One sample yielded the 11 T cell receptor beta chains listed below, sequenced in a study of blood T cells in healthy people across ages. Alongside a J-beta primer mix, a sample-barcoded 5' primer served in a second PCR lasting about 7 to 11 cycles. TCRdb processed the 5' RACE reads anew with MiXCR; each CDR3 protein has one entry. Of just over 800,000 distinct CDR3 sequences listed, about 59% are singletons. Sample: blood. The receptors here all came from a man under 40 in good health.

The chain links TRBV28 to TRBJ1-2; D is ambiguous. CDR1 is MDHEN and CDR2 is SYDVKM in the germline V gene. Trimming took off 3 bases at V and 8 bases at J, with 13 bases between the two ends. The CDR3 contains 13 residues. The CDR3 DNA is TGTGCCAGCAGTTTGGACGCAAGCGGAGGCTACACCTTC. Translated: CASSLDASGGYTF.

This clonotype was seen only once. The chain uses TRBV7-3 and TRBJ2-7; D is perhaps TRBD2 (6 bases). The CDR3 loop spans 16 amino acids. CDR1 and CDR2 from the germline V gene are SGHTA and FQGTGA. Trimming shortened V by 2 bases and J by 1 base, and 15 bases separated the two germline ends. The CDR3, as DNA: TGTGCCAGCAGCTTAGAGGTGCAGGGAGGTTCCTACGAGCAGTACTTC. This sequence encodes CASSLEVQGGSYEQYF.

This clonotype was counted only a few times. The chain has TRBV6-1 and TRBJ1-5; D call uncertain. The V end was cut by 6 bases, the J end by 0 bases, with 9 bases between. CDR1 is MNHNS and CDR2 is SASEGT in the germline V gene. This CDR3 spans 14 amino acids. CDR3: CASRPDGSNQPQHF. The CDR3, as DNA: TGTGCCAGCAGACCGGACGGTAGCAATCAGCCCCAGCATTTT.

The rearrangement joins TRBV9 to TRBJ2-7; D assignment may be TRBD1 or TRBD2 (5 bases each). The CDR3 sequence is 14 residues long. Germline CDR1 and CDR2: SGDLS and YYNGEE. V was pared by 4 bases and J by 2 bases, with 13 bases between. As DNA, the CDR3 is TGTGCCAGCAGCCGGGGACGCGAACCCTACGAGCAGTACTTC. Translating gives CASSRGREPYEQYF.

This clonotype was counted a few times. This sequence joins TRBV12-3 or TRBV12-4 and TRBJ1-1, with D unclear. The CDR3 totals 12 residues. The germline V and J ends were trimmed by 2 bases and 0 bases, with 1 base remaining between them. The CDR3 nucleotides are TGTGCCAGCAGTTTATTGAACACTGAAGCTTTCTTT. Translated: CASSLLNTEAFF.

The chain joins TRBV4-2 to TRBJ2-7; 9 nucleotides line up with TRBD2. The tail of the sequence fits TRBJ2-5 better, so the J call may be wrong. The V gene's germline CDR1 is LGHNA and CDR2 YNFKEQ. There are 16 residues in the CDR3. The CDR3: CASSQEYSGGQETQYF. In DNA form, the CDR3 reads TGTGCCAGCAGCCAAGAGTATAGCGGGGGTCAAGAGACCCAGTACTTC.

This chain uses TRBV7-2 with TRBJ2-1, with 12 nucleotides matching TRBD1. CDR3 length: 18 amino acids. Germline values: CDR1 SGHTA, CDR2 FQGNSA. With 5 bases clipped from V and 9 bases from J, the junction kept 17 bases outside the gene matches. CDR3 amino acids: CASSPAHPGQGADTEQFF. In DNA, the CDR3 is TGTGCCAGCAGCCCGGCTCACCCGGGACAGGGGGCTGACACTGAGCAGTTCTTC. Combining the CDR3 with reference TRBV7-2 and TRBJ2-1 gives the whole variable domain GAGVSQSPSNKVTEKGKDVELRCDPISGHTALYWYRQSLGQGLEFLIYFQGNSAPDKSGLPSDRFSAERTGGSVSTLTIQRTQQEDSAVYLCASSPAHPGQGADTEQFFGPGTRLTVL.

This clonotype has a handful of counts. The chain joins TRBV6-1 to TRBJ2-3; 7 positions match TRBD1. CDR1 and CDR2 (germline): MNHNS, SASEGT. The V and J ends lost 3 bases and 3 bases, in that order; junction bases with no gene match: 6. The CDR3 contains 15 residues. The CDR3 DNA reads TGTGCCAGCAGTGAGCGCAGGACAGGAACAGATACGCAGTATTTT. Its translation: CASSERRTGTDTQYF.

The genes are TRBV6-6 and TRBJ2-5, with D possibly called TRBD1 or TRBD2 (5 bases each). Matching the DNA end better, TRBJ2-7 makes the J call doubtful. Germline assignment: CDR1 MNHNY and CDR2 SVGAGI (reference sequence). There are 14 residues in the CDR3. CDR3 DNA sequence: TGTGCCAGCAGTGGAGGTCGAGGGGCGTACGAGCAGTACTTC. It encodes CASSGGRGAYEQYF.

The gene calls are TRBV7-2 and TRBJ2-7, with TRBD2 matching 10 bases. CDR1 SGHTA and CDR2 FQGNSA come from the germline V gene. CDR3 length: 15 residues. V gave up 5 bases and J gave up 7 bases; unmatched junction bases: 11. For the CDR3, the DNA is TGTGCCAGCAGCCCGGGACTAGCGACCTCGGGTGAGCAGTACTTC. Amino acids: CASSPGLATSGEQYF.

The chain joins TRBV5-1 to TRBJ2-7; no reliable D call. Germline V lookup: CDR1 SGHRS, CDR2 YFSETQ. This CDR3 has 13 residues. Between the trimmed V and J ends, which lost 4 bases and 4 bases, there was a span of 12 bases. Written as DNA, the CDR3 is TGCGCCAGCAGCCCTCAAGGGAAGTACGAGCAGTACTTC. This encodes CASSPQGKYEQYF. Drawing the rest from reference TRBV5-1 and TRBJ2-7, the complete variable domain is KAGVTQTPRYLIKTRGQQVTLSCSPISGHRSVSWYQQTPGQGLQFLFEYFSETQRNKGNFPGRFSGRQFSNSRSEMNVSTLELGDSALYLCASSPQGKYEQYFGPGTRLTVT.